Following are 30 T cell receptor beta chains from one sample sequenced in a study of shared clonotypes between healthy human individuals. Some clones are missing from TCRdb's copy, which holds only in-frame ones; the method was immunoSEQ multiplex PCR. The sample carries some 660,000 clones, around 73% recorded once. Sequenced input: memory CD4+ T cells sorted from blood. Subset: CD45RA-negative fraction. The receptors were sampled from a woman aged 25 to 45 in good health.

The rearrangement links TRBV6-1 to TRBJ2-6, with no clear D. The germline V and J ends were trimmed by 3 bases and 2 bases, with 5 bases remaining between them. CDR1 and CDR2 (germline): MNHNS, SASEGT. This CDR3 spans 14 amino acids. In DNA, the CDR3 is TGTGCCAGCAGTGACAGGCCTGGGGCCAACGTCCTGACTTTC. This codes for CASSDRPGANVLTF.

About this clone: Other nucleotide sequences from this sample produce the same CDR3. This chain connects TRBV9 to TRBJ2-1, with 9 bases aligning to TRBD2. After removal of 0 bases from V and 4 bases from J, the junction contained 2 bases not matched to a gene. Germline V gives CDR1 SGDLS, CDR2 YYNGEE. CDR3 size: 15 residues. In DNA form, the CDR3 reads TGTGCCAGCAGCGTAGCCACTAGCGGGTACAATGAGCAGTTCTTC. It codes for CASSVATSGYNEQFF.

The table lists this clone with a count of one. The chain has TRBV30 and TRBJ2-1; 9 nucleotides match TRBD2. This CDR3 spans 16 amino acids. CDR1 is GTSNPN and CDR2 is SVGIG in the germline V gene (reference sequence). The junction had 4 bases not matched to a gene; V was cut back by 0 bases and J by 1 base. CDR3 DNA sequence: TGTGCCTGGAGTGTACTTGCGGGAGGGTCCTACAATGAGCAGTTCTTC. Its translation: CAWSVLAGGSYNEQFF.

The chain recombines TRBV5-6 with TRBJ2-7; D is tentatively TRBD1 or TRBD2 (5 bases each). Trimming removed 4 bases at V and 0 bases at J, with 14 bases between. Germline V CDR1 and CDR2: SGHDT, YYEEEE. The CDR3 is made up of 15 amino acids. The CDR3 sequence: CASSGGPLSSYEQYF. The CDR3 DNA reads TGTGCCAGCAGCGGGGGACCGTTGAGCTCCTACGAGCAGTACTTC.

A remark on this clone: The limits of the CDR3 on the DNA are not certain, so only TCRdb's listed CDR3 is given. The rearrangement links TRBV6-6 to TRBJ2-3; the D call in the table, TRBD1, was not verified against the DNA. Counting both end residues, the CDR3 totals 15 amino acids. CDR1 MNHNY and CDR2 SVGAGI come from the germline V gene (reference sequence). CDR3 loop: CASSSSDSWGDTQYF.

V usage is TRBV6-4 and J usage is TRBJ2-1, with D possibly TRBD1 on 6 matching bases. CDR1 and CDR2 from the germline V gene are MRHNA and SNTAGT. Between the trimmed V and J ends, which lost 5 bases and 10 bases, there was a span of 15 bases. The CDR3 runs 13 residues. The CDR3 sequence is CASSIQSQGEQFF. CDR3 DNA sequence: TGTGCCAGCAGTATTCAATCGCAGGGGGAGCAGTTCTTC.

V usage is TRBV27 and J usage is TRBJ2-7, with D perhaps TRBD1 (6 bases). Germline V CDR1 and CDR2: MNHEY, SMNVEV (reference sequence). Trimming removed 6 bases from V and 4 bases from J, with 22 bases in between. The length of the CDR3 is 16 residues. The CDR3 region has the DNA TGTGCCAGCAGGGACGGACAGCCAGGGAGTTTGTACGAGCAGTACTTC. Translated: CASRDGQPGSLYEQYF.

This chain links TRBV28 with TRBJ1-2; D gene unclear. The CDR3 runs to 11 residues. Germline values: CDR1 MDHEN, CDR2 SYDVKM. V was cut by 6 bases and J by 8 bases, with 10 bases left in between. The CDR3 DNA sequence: TGTGCCAGCAGCTTGAACACCGGCTACACCTTC. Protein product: CASSLNTGYTF.

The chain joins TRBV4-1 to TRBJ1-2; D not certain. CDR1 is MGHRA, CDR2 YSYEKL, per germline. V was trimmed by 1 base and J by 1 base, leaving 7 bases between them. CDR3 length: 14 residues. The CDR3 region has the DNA TGCGCCAGCAGCCAAGGTTGGGGTAACTATGGCTACACCTTC. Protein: CASSQGWGNYGYTF.

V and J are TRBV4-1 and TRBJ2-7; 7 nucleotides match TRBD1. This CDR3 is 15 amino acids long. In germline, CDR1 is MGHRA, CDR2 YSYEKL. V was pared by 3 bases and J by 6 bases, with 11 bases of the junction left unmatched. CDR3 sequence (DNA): TGCGCCAGCAGCCAGCCCCGGGACAGCCTCTTCGAGCAGTACTTC. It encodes CASSQPRDSLFEQYF.

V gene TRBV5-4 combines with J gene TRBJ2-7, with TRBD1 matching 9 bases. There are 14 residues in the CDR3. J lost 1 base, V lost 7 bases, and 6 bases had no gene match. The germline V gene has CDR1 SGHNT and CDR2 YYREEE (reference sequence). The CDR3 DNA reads TGTGCCAGCCGGGACAGGGACTTATCCTACGAGCAGTACTTC. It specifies CASRDRDLSYEQYF.

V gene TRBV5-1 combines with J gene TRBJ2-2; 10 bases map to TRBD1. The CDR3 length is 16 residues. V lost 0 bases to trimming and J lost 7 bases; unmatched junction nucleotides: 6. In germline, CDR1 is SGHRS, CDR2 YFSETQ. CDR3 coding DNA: TGCGCCAGCAGCTTGGGCGACAGGGGGCTGGTCGGGGAGCTGTTTTTT. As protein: CASSLGDRGLVGELFF.

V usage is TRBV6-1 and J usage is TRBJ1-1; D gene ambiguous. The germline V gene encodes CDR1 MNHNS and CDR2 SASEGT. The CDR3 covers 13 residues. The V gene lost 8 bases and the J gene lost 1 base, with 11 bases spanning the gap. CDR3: CASGFWANTEAFF. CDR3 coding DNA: TGTGCCAGCGGATTCTGGGCGAACACTGAAGCTTTCTTT.

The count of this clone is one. In DNA, the CDR3 is TGCGCCAGCAGCTTGGCCTCAAGTTCCGGGGAGCTGTTTTTT. Its protein is CASSLASSSGELFF. The chain employs TRBV5-1 and TRBJ2-2; D gene ambiguous. Deletions cut 0 bases from V and 6 bases from J, with 9 bases between. Germline V gene lookup returns CDR1 SGHRS and CDR2 YFSETQ. This CDR3 is 14 amino acids long.

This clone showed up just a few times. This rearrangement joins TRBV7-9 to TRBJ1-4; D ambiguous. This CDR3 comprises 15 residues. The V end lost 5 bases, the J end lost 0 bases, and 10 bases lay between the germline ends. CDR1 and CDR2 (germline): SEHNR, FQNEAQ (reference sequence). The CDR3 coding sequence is TGTGCCAGCAGCCTTACAGCCGCAACTAATGAAAAACTGTTTTTT. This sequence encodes CASSLTAATNEKLFF.

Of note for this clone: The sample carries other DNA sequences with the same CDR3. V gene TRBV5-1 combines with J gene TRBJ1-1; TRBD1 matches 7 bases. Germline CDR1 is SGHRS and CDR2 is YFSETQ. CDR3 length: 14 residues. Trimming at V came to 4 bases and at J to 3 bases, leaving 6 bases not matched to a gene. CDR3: CASSGGQPYTEAFF. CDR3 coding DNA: TGCGCCAGCAGCGGGGGACAGCCATACACTGAAGCTTTCTTT.

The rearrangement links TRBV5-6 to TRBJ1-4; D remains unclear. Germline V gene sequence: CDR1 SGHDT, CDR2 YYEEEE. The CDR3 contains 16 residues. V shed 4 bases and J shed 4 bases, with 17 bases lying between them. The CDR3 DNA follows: TGTGCCAGCAGCGAAATGAGTGGGGTTGGTAATGAAAAACTGTTTTTT. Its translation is CASSEMSGVGNEKLFF.

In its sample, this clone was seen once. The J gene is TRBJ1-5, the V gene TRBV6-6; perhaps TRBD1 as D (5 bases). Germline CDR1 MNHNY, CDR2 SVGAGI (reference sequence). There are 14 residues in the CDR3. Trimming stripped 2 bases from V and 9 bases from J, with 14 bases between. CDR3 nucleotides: TGTGCCAGCAGTTACCGGGGGGAGTCTGGGCCCCAGCATTTT. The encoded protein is CASSYRGESGPQHF.

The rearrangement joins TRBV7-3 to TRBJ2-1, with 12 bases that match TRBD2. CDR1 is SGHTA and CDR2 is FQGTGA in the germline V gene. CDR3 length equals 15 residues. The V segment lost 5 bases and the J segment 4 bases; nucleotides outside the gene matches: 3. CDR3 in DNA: TGTGCCAGCAGCAGGACTAGCGGGGTGTACAATGAGCAGTTCTTC. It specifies CASSRTSGVYNEQFF.

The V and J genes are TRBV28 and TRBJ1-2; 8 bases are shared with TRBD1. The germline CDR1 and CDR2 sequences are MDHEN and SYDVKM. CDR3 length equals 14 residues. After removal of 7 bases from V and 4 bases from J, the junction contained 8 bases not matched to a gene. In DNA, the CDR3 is TGTGCCAGCACCCTATCGGGACAGGTCTATGGCTACACCTTC. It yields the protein CASTLSGQVYGYTF.

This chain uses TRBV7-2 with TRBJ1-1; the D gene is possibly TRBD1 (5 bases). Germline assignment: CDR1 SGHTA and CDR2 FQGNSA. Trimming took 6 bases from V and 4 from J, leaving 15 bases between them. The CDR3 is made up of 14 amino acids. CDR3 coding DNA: TGTGCCAGCAGGAACAGAGGGGACGGCACTGAAGCTTTCTTT. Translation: CASRNRGDGTEAFF.

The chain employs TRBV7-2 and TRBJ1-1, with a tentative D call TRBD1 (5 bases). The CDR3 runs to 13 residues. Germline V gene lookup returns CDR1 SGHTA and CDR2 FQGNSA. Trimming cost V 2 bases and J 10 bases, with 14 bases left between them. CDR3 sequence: CASSLIRGAGAFF. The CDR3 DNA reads TGTGCCAGCAGCTTAATAAGGGGAGCGGGAGCTTTCTTT. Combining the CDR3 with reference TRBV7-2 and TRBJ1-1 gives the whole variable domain GAGVSQSPSNKVTEKGKDVELRCDPISGHTALYWYRQSLGQGLEFLIYFQGNSAPDKSGLPSDRFSAERTGGSVSTLTIQRTQQEDSAVYLCASSLIRGAGAFFGQGTRLTVV.

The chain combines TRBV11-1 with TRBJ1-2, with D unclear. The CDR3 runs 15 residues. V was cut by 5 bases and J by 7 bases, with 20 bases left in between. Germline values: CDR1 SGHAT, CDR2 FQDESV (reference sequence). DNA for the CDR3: TGTGCCAGCAGCATCTCGGACCGGGATGTAGGTGGCTACACCTTC. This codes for CASSISDRDVGGYTF.

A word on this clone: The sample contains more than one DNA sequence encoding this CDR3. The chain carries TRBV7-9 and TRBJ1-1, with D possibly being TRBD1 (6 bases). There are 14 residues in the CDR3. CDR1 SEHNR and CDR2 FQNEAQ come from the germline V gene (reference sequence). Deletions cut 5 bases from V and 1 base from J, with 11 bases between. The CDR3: CASSAQGGNTEAFF. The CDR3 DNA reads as TGTGCCAGCAGCGCACAGGGTGGGAACACTGAAGCTTTCTTT.

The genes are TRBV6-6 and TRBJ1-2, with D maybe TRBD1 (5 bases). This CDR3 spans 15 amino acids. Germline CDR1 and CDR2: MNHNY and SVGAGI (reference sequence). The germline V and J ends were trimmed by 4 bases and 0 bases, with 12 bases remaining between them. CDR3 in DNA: TGTGCCAGCAGTTCAAGACAGATAGCTAACTATGGCTACACCTTC. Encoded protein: CASSSRQIANYGYTF.

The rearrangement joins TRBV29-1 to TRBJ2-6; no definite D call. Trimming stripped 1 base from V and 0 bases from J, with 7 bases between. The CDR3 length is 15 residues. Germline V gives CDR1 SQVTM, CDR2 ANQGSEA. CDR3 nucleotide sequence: TGCAGCGTTGAAGTAATTCGCTCTGGGGCCAACGTCCTGACTTTC. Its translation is CSVEVIRSGANVLTF.

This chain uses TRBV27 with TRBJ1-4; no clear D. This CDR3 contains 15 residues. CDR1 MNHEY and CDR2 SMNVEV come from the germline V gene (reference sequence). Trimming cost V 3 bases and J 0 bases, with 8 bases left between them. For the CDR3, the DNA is TGTGCCAGCAGTTTTCAATCCGCAACTAATGAAAAACTGTTTTTT. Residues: CASSFQSATNEKLFF.

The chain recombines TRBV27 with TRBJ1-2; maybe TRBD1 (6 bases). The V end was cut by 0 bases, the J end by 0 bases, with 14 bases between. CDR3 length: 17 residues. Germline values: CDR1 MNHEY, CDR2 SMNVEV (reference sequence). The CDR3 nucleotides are TGTGCCAGCAGTTTATCGGTTGTGACAGGAGCTAACTATGGCTACACCTTC. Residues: CASSLSVVTGANYGYTF.

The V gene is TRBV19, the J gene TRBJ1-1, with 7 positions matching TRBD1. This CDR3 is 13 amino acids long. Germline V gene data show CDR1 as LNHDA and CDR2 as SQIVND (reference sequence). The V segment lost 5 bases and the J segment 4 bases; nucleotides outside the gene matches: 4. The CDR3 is CASSVTGSTEAFF. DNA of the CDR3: TGTGCCAGTAGTGTGACAGGGTCCACTGAAGCTTTCTTT.

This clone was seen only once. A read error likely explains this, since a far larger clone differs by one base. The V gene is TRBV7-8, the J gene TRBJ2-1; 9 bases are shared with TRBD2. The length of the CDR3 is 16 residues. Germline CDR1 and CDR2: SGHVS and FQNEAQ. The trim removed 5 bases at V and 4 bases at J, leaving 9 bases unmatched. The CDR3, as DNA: TGTGCCAGCAGCCCACGAGTAGCGGGAGTATACAATGAGCAGTTCTTC. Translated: CASSPRVAGVYNEQFF. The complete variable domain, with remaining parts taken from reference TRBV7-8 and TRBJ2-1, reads GAGVSQSPRYKVAKRGQDVALRCDPISGHVSLFWYQQALGQGPEFLTYFQNEAQLDKSGLPSDRFFAERPEGSVSTLKIQRTQQEDSAVYLCASSPRVAGVYNEQFFGPGTRLTVL.